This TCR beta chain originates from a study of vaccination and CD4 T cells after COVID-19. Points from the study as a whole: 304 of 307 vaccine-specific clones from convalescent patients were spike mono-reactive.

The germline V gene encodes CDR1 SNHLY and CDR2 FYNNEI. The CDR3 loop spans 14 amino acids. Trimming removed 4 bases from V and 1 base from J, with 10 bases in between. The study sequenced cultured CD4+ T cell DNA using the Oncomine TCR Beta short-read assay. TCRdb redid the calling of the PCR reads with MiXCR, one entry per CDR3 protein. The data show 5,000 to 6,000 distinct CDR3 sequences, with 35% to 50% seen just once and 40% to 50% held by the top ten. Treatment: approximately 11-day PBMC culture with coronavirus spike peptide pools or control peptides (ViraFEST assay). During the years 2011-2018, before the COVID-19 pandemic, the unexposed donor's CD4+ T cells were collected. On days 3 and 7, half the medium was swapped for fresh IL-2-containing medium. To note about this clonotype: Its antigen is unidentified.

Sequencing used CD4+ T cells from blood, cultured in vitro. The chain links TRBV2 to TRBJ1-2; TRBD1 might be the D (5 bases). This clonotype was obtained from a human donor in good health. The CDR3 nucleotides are TGTGCCAGCAGTGGGACACCAAATAACTATGGCTACACCTTC. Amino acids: CASSGTPNNYGYTF. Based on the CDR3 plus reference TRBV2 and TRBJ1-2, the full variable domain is EPEVTQTPSHQVTQMGQEVILRCVPISNHLYFYWYRQILGQKVEFLVSFYNNEISEKSEIFDDQFSVERPDGSNFTLKIRSTKLEDSAMYFCASSGTPNNYGYTFGSGTRLTVV.